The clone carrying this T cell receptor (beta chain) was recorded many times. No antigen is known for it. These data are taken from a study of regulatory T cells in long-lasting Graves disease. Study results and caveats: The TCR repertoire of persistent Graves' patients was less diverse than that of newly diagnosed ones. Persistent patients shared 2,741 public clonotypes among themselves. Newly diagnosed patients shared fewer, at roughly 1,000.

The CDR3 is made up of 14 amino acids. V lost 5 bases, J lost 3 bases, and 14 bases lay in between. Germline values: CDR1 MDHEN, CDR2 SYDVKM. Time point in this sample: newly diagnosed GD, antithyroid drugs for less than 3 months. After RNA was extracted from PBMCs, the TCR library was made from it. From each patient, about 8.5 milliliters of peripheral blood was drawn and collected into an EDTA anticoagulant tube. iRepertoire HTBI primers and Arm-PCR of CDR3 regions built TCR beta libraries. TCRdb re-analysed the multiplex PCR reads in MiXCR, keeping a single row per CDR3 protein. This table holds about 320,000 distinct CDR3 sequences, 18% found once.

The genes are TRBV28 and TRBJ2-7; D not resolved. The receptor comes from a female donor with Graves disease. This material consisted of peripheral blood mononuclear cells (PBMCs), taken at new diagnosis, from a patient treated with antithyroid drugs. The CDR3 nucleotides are TGTGCCAGCAGTCCCTCGGGCAGAGACTACGAGCAGTACTTC. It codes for CASSPSGRDYEQYF.